The next 5 T cell receptor beta chains were all read from a single sample in a study of Graves' ophthalmopathy and Graves' hyperthyroidism. RNA transcripts were the template, and TCR beta CDR3 regions were amplified from them. The authors performed first-round RT-PCR with HTBI primers and then a second-round multiplex PCR. Via MiXCR, TCRdb re-called the multiplex PCR reads, giving one row per CDR3 protein. The sample lists about 170,000 distinct CDR3 sequences, more than 30% occurring once. The source material was peripheral blood. Receptors originate from a woman aged 40 to 50 with Graves' ophthalmopathy.

The chain couples TRBV19 to TRBJ1-6, with D possibly being TRBD1 (6 bases). This CDR3 is built from 13 residues. Trimming left V 9 bases short and J 4 bases short, with 10 bases between. Germline V CDR1 and CDR2: LNHDA, SQIVND (reference sequence). The CDR3 nucleotides are TGTGCCAGCCGGCAGGGGTATAATTCACCCCTCCACTTT. Its protein is CASRQGYNSPLHF.

This chain uses TRBV12-3 or TRBV12-4 with TRBJ2-5; D is ambiguous. Between the trimmed V and J ends, which lost 2 bases and 5 bases, there was a span of 12 bases. This CDR3 has 14 residues. The CDR3 loop reads CASSLREMRETQYF. In DNA form, the CDR3 reads TGTGCCAGCAGTTTAAGAGAGATGAGGGAGACCCAGTACTTC.

The chain carries TRBV6-1 and TRBJ2-7; 9 positions agree with TRBD2. V trimming: 6 bases; J trimming: 9 bases; junction bases outside the gene matches: 15. From germline, CDR1 is MNHNS and CDR2 SASEGT. CDR3 length equals 15 residues. CDR3 protein: CASSAPGLALGGQYF. CDR3 bases: TGTGCCAGCAGCGCACCCGGACTAGCGCTGGGCGGGCAGTACTTC.

This clonotype has ten or more counts. The chain couples TRBV2 to TRBJ1-5, with 7 bases lining up with TRBD1. Germline-derived CDR1 and CDR2 are SNHLY and FYNNEI. V gave up 2 bases and J gave up 3 bases; unmatched junction bases: 7. CDR3 size: 16 residues. CDR3 loop: CASSEWLGQVNQPQHF. CDR3 bases: TGTGCCAGCAGTGAATGGCTCGGACAGGTCAATCAGCCCCAGCATTTT.

This clonotype has a count of ten or more. The V call is TRBV24-1, the J call TRBJ1-1; D is possibly TRBD1 (5 bases). Germline V gene lookup returns CDR1 KGHDR and CDR2 SFDVKD. Trimming removed 8 bases at V and 3 bases at J, with 12 bases between. This CDR3 has 13 residues. The CDR3 spells CATTSGADTEAFF. DNA for the CDR3: TGTGCCACCACCAGCGGGGCCGACACTGAAGCTTTCTTT.